This section outlines one T cell receptor (beta chain) sequence together with its context. Its cognate antigen is unknown. V shed 2 bases and J shed 7 bases, with 8 bases lying between them. Germline CDR1 MNHEY, CDR2 SVGAGI. This CDR3 has 13 residues. The sample is drawn from a study of T cell responses to AZD1222 COVID-19 vaccine. Overall study results and limits: Among spike-specific TCRs, nearly half reportedly target unmutated variant regions.

This table comes from immunoSEQ multiplex PCR, and its TCRdb copy is limited to in-frame clones, with some not included. Found here are approximately 150,000 clones, about 91% of them singletons; the top ten hold approximately 0.98%. Doses given second, at about 4 or about 12 weeks, were pooled. The V gene is TRBV6-5, the J gene TRBJ1-4; D gene uncertain. The sample here was peripheral blood, taken 28 days after the second AZD1222 dose. The sequence came from an adult who received the AZD1222 COVID-19 vaccine. As DNA, the CDR3 is TGTGCCAGCAGTTACCTAGCCAGTGAAAAACTGTTTTTT. Translation: CASSYLASEKLFF.